The next 17 T cell receptor beta chains were all read from a single sample in a study of blood T cell repertoires in COVID-19. Here immunoSEQ multiplex PCR was the method, and the copy in TCRdb shows in-frame clones only, minus some. In the table there are over 90,000 clones, less than 90% of which are singletons. The sequenced material came from peripheral blood. These receptors originate from a human donor in a cohort sampled during active COVID-19.

This clone was found once. CDR3 sequence: CASSLGSGAMNTEAFF. CDR3 nucleotide sequence: TGCGCCAGCAGCTTGGGGTCAGGGGCAATGAACACTGAAGCTTTCTTT. This rearrangement joins TRBV5-1 to TRBJ1-1, with D perhaps matching TRBD1 (6 bases). This CDR3 region has 16 residues. Trimming removed 0 bases from V and 0 bases from J, with 12 bases in between. The germline V gene has CDR1 SGHRS and CDR2 YFSETQ.

The sample holds a few counts of this clone. V is TRBV5-4 and J is TRBJ1-2, with 10 bases fitting TRBD1. CDR3 length equals 14 residues. Germline loops: CDR1 SGHNT, CDR2 YYREEE (reference sequence). J was trimmed by 4 bases and V by 4 bases; bases with no gene match: 4. The CDR3 region has the DNA TGTGCCAGCAGCAGGGACAGGGGCTTCTATGGCTACACCTTC. Amino acids: CASSRDRGFYGYTF.

This clone occurred a few times. This chain uses TRBV5-1 with TRBJ2-3, with 9 positions matching TRBD1. Trimming at V came to 3 bases and at J to 6 bases, leaving 17 bases not matched to a gene. The CDR3 length is 18 residues. Germline V gene data show CDR1 as SGHRS and CDR2 as YFSETQ. As DNA, the CDR3 is TGCGCCAGCAGCTCGGACGCCCCGGGACAGGGATTGGCGGATACGCAGTATTTT. Its protein product is CASSSDAPGQGLADTQYF.

This clone was seen more than once but under ten times. The V gene is TRBV15, the J gene TRBJ1-5; D is unclear. There are 15 residues in the CDR3. Trimming pared 2 bases from V and 0 bases from J, leaving 8 bases between. Germline loops: CDR1 LNHNV, CDR2 YYDKDF (reference sequence). The chain's CDR3 is CATSRQVYSNQPQHF. The CDR3 region has the DNA TGTGCCACCAGCAGACAGGTTTATAGCAATCAGCCCCAGCATTTT.

The J gene is TRBJ2-5, the V gene TRBV6-1; 7 nucleotides line up with TRBD2. The CDR3 covers 13 residues. Germline CDR1 MNHNS, CDR2 SASEGT. The trim removed 3 bases at V and 13 bases at J, leaving 11 bases unmatched. The CDR3 DNA reads as TGTGCCAGCAGTGAGGGGGGGTTGGTGGCCGTGTACTTC. Protein product: CASSEGGLVAVYF.

This clone is a singleton in its sample. CDR3 sequence reads: CASSKNQGANYGYTF. Written as DNA, the CDR3 is TGTGCCAGTAGTAAAAACCAGGGGGCGAACTATGGCTACACCTTC. The rearrangement links TRBV19 to TRBJ1-2; 8 positions agree with TRBD1. This CDR3 spans 15 amino acids. Germline V CDR1 and CDR2: LNHDA, SQIVND (reference sequence). The V segment lost 4 bases and the J segment 2 bases; nucleotides outside the gene matches: 6.

The V call is TRBV7-9, the J call TRBJ2-2, with 8 bases lining up with TRBD1. Per germline, CDR1 SEHNR and CDR2 FQNEAQ (reference sequence). With V trimmed by 5 bases and J by 2 bases, 13 bases remained unmatched. The CDR3 runs 18 residues. As DNA, the CDR3 is TGTGCCAGCAGCCGCGCCGGTGTAACAGGGGGAAACACCGGGGAGCTGTTTTTT. It translates to CASSRAGVTGGNTGELFF.

This rearrangement joins TRBV28 to TRBJ1-4, with 10 bases aligning to TRBD1. With 6 bases clipped from V and 8 bases from J, the junction kept 6 bases outside the gene matches. The CDR3 totals 14 residues. Germline CDR1 MDHEN, CDR2 SYDVKM. As DNA, the CDR3 is TGTGCCAGCAGCTGGGGACAGGGGACCGAAAAACTGTTTTTT. It encodes CASSWGQGTEKLFF. Combining the CDR3 with reference TRBV28 and TRBJ1-4 gives the whole variable domain DVKVTQSSRYLVKRTGEKVFLECVQDMDHENMFWYRQDPGLGLRLIYFSYDVKMKEKGDIPEGYSVSREKKERFSLILESASTNQTSMYLCASSWGQGTEKLFFGSGTQLSVL.

The V gene is TRBV11-2, the J gene TRBJ1-2, with D unresolved. The V and J ends lost 0 bases and 8 bases respectively, with 13 bases between them. This CDR3 contains 14 residues. CDR1 is SGHAT and CDR2 is FQNNGV in the germline V gene. CDR3 sequence (DNA): TGTGCCAGCAGCTTAGATCAAAGATTACGGGGCTACACCTTC. The encoded protein is CASSLDQRLRGYTF.

The chain couples TRBV9 to TRBJ2-7, with D possibly TRBD1 on 6 matching bases. Germline values: CDR1 SGDLS, CDR2 YYNGEE. This CDR3 is built from 16 residues. Trimming shortened V by 1 base and J by 6 bases, and 20 bases separated the two germline ends. The CDR3 region is CASSVNSGVSILEQYF. The CDR3 DNA sequence: TGTGCCAGCAGCGTAAATTCAGGGGTCAGTATCCTCGAGCAGTACTTC.

This rearrangement joins TRBV11-3 to TRBJ2-3; 7 nucleotides agree with TRBD1. V shed 5 bases and J 3 bases; nucleotides not matched to a gene: 5. Per the germline V gene, CDR1 is SGHNT and CDR2 is YENEEA. This CDR3 is built from 14 residues. The CDR3 is CASSNRDSTDTQYF. CDR3 coding DNA: TGTGCCAGCAGCAACCGGGACAGTACAGATACGCAGTATTTT. Full variable domain (remainder filled in from reference TRBV11-3 and TRBJ2-3): EAGVVQSPRYKIIEKKQPVAFWCNPISGHNTLYWYLQNLGQGPELLIRYENEEAVDDSQLPKDRFSAERLKGVDSTLKIQPAELGDSAVYLCASSNRDSTDTQYFGPGTRLTVL.

V and J are TRBV10-3 and TRBJ2-7; 7 positions agree with TRBD2. The CDR3 contains 14 residues. The germline V gene has CDR1 ENHRY and CDR2 SYGVKD. J was trimmed by 3 bases and V by 3 bases; bases with no gene match: 5. This chain's CDR3 is CAISETPSGYEQYF. CDR3 bases: TGTGCCATCAGTGAAACGCCTAGCGGCTACGAGCAGTACTTC.

The chain uses TRBV29-1 and TRBJ1-5; possibly TRBD1 for D (6 bases). Germline CDR1 and CDR2: SQVTM and ANQGSEA. Trimming pared 5 bases from V and 2 bases from J, leaving 10 bases between. This CDR3 contains 13 residues. CDR3 nucleotides: TGCAGCGTTCTACAGGGAGGCAATCAGCCCCAGCATTTT. Protein sequence: CSVLQGGNQPQHF.

This sequence joins TRBV2 and TRBJ2-1; maybe TRBD1 (5 bases). The CDR3 is made up of 12 amino acids. The ends were cut back, 10 bases at V and 5 bases at J, with 12 bases in the middle. Germline CDR1 reads SNHLY; CDR2 reads FYNNEI. The CDR3 sequence is CATGHVNNEQFF. CDR3 nucleotides: TGTGCCACCGGACATGTGAACAATGAGCAGTTCTTC. The variable domain in full, completed from reference TRBV2 and TRBJ2-1, reads EPEVTQTPSHQVTQMGQEVILRCVPISNHLYFYWYRQILGQKVEFLVSFYNNEISEKSEIFDDQFSVERPDGSNFTLKIRSTKLEDSAMYFCATGHVNNEQFFGPGTRLTVL.

The chain couples TRBV6-1 to TRBJ2-7; 9 bases are shared with TRBD1. The CDR3 runs to 15 residues. Trimming at V came to 1 base and at J to 5 bases, leaving 6 bases not matched to a gene. Germline values: CDR1 MNHNS, CDR2 SASEGT. The CDR3 spells CASSEEGQGSHEQYF. The CDR3 region has the DNA TGTGCCAGCAGTGAAGAGGGACAGGGTTCCCACGAGCAGTACTTC.

The chain combines TRBV9 with TRBJ2-3, with 8 bases fitting TRBD2. Germline loops: CDR1 SGDLS, CDR2 YYNGEE. V shed 2 bases and J 3 bases; nucleotides not matched to a gene: 2. The CDR3 consists of 14 residues. In DNA form, the CDR3 reads TGTGCCAGCAGCGTTGGACTAGCAACAGATACGCAGTATTTT. This translates into CASSVGLATDTQYF.

J is TRBJ1-1 and V is TRBV2; the D is unclear. CDR1 is SNHLY, CDR2 FYNNEI, per germline. Trimming stripped 4 bases from V and 0 bases from J, with 9 bases between. The CDR3 contains 14 residues. The CDR3 sequence is CASSVLRLNTEAFF. The DNA for the CDR3 is TGTGCCAGCAGTGTACTACGGTTGAACACTGAAGCTTTCTTT.